This is a list of T cell receptor beta chains from one sample in a study of CD8 T cells in Susac syndrome. TCRdb re-analysed the immunoSEQ multiplex PCR reads in MiXCR, keeping a single row per CDR3 protein. The sample carries 150,000 to 200,000 distinct CDR3 sequences, 94% recorded once. Input material: CD4+ T cells from PBMCs. The receptors derive from a human donor with multiple sclerosis. Both conserved end residues are part of each CDR3. The order of the fields is clone size, J gene, D gene, V gene, CDR3 DNA, CDR3 protein. A D gene is named only where the DNA matches it firmly. A clone size is listed for some rows: how often the clone was seen (once, few, many), or a class if it is expanded.

size: once
J: TRBJ1-2
D: TRBD1
V: TRBV28
DNA: TGTGCCAGCAGTTTGCCCGGACAGGGCTCATATGGCTACACCTTC
CDR3: CASSLPGQGSYGYTF

size: NA
J: TRBJ1-4
D: NA
V: TRBV19
DNA: TGTGCCAGTAGTATTTCAGGAGGGGTCGAAAAACTGTTTTTT
CDR3: CASSISGGVEKLFF

size: NA
J: TRBJ1-1
D: NA
V: TRBV19
DNA: TGTGCCAGTAGTGCGCCTCGGGGGAACACTGAAGCTTTCTTT
CDR3: CASSAPRGNTEAFF

size: NA
J: TRBJ2-2
D: NA
V: TRBV2
DNA: TGTGCCAGCAGGAGCGACCAGTACACCGGGGAGCTGTTTTTT
CDR3: CASRSDQYTGELFF

size: NA
J: TRBJ2-5
D: NA
V: TRBV6-6
DNA: TGTGCCAGCAGTTACCTTGAGGAGACCCAGTACTTC
CDR3: CASSYLEETQYF

size: NA
J: TRBJ2-1
D: TRBD2
V: TRBV24-1
DNA: TGTGCCACCAGTGCCCCCGGGGGGGCGTCGGGTGAGCAGTTCTTC
CDR3: CATSAPGGASGEQFF

size: NA
J: TRBJ2-7
D: NA
V: TRBV30
DNA: TGTGCCTGGAGTAGAGTAGGCCCAAGATTGGACGAGCAGTACTTC
CDR3: CAWSRVGPRLDEQYF

size: NA
J: TRBJ1-2
D: TRBD1
V: TRBV3-1
DNA: TGTGCCAGCAGCCAAGATGGGACAGGAAACTATTTCTATGGCTACACCTTC
CDR3: CASSQDGTGNYFYGYTF

size: NA
J: TRBJ2-7
D: TRBD2
V: TRBV11-2
DNA: TGTGCCAGCAGCTCGGGACTAGCGGATTACGAGCAGTACTTC
CDR3: CASSSGLADYEQYF

size: NA
J: TRBJ2-2
D: NA
V: TRBV10-3
DNA: TGTGCCATCAGGGAACAAGATGGCACCGGGGAGCTGTTTTTT
CDR3: CAIREQDGTGELFF

size: NA
J: TRBJ1-2
D: NA
V: TRBV12-3/TRBV12-4
DNA: TGTGCCAGCAGTTCTATCTACTATGGCTACACCTTC
CDR3: CASSSIYYGYTF

size: NA
J: TRBJ2-5
D: NA
V: TRBV12-3/TRBV12-4
DNA: TGTGCCAGCAGATCCGGGACGGCTCAAGAGACCCAGTACTTC
CDR3: CASRSGTAQETQYF

size: NA
J: TRBJ2-2
D: TRBD2
V: TRBV29-1
DNA: TGCAGCGCCGAGACTAGCGGACACCCCGGGGAGCTGTTTTTT
CDR3: CSAETSGHPGELFF

size: NA
J: TRBJ2-7
D: TRBD1
V: TRBV18
DNA: TGTGCCAGCTCGCCGGACAGGGCCCTACACGAGCAGTACTTC
CDR3: CASSPDRALHEQYF

size: NA
J: TRBJ2-3
D: TRBD1
V: TRBV5-8
DNA: TGTGCCAGCAGCCCGGGACAGCGCACAGATACGCAGTATTTT
CDR3: CASSPGQRTDTQYF

size: once
J: TRBJ1-2
D: NA
V: TRBV29-1
DNA: TGCAGCGTTGGAGGGACCTCTAACTATGGCTACACCTTC
CDR3: CSVGGTSNYGYTF

size: NA
J: TRBJ1-2
D: NA
V: TRBV18
DNA: TGTGCCAGCTCACCACGTAAGGGCTGGTATGGCTACACCTTC
CDR3: CASSPRKGWYGYTF

size: NA
J: TRBJ2-1
D: TRBD1
V: TRBV20-1
DNA: TGCAGTGCTGCGGGGGGACAGGGGTCCTACAATGAGCAGTTCTTC
CDR3: CSAAGGQGSYNEQFF

size: once
J: TRBJ2-2
D: TRBD2
V: TRBV12-3/TRBV12-4
DNA: TGTGCCAGCAGTTTATGGGCGGGAGGAAACACCGGGGAGCTGTTTTTT
CDR3: CASSLWAGGNTGELFF

size: NA
J: TRBJ1-1
D: NA
V: TRBV9
DNA: TGTGCCAGCAGGGGGGATGGGACTGAAGCTTTCTTT
CDR3: CASRGDGTEAFF

size: NA
J: TRBJ1-2
D: NA
V: TRBV20-1
DNA: TGCAGTGCTAGAGATCGATTCCGGGAGACCCGCGGCTACACCTTC
CDR3: CSARDRFRETRGYTF

size: NA
J: TRBJ2-1
D: NA
V: TRBV24-1
DNA: TGTGCCACCAGCTTTACCGGGTCTACGGGCAATGAGCAGTTCTTC
CDR3: CATSFTGSTGNEQFF

size: NA
J: TRBJ2-5
D: NA
V: TRBV9
DNA: TGTGCCAGCAGCATCAGGGCCTGGGGGGAGACCCAGTACTTC
CDR3: CASSIRAWGETQYF

size: NA
J: TRBJ2-3
D: NA
V: TRBV5-4
DNA: TGTGCCAGCAGCTTGGCCGGAGATACGCAGTATTTT
CDR3: CASSLAGDTQYF

size: NA
J: TRBJ1-1
D: NA
V: TRBV6-1
DNA: TGTGCCAGTTCGGGAGACCTAATGAACACTGAAGCTTTCTTT
CDR3: CASSGDLMNTEAFF

size: NA
J: TRBJ2-5
D: NA
V: TRBV7-9
DNA: TGTGCCAGCAGCTTTGGCCTAGGGGGAGAGACCCAGTACTTC
CDR3: CASSFGLGGETQYF

size: NA
J: TRBJ2-7
D: TRBD1
V: TRBV7-9
DNA: TGTGCCAGCAGCGACTGGGACAGGGGTAGATCGTACGAGCAGTACTTC
CDR3: CASSDWDRGRSYEQYF

size: NA
J: TRBJ1-1
D: NA
V: TRBV30
DNA: TGTGCATCGGACTTCGGGACTGAAGCTTTCTTT
CDR3: CASDFGTEAFF

size: NA
J: TRBJ2-2
D: NA
V: TRBV5-1
DNA: TGCGCCAGCAGCTCCGGGACACTCAACACCGGGGAGCTGTTTTTT
CDR3: CASSSGTLNTGELFF

size: NA
J: TRBJ2-7
D: TRBD1
V: TRBV6-5
DNA: TGTGCCAGCAGCCCCCAACAGGGGGCCTACGAGCAGTACTTC
CDR3: CASSPQQGAYEQYF

size: NA
J: TRBJ1-5
D: NA
V: TRBV29-1
DNA: TGCAGCGGGTCACAGGGTTTTAATCAGCCCCAGCATTTT
CDR3: CSGSQGFNQPQHF

size: NA
J: TRBJ2-5
D: TRBD2
V: TRBV29-1
DNA: TGCAGCGCTGGAGAGCGGGGCGGTGGAGGGACCCAGTACTTC
CDR3: CSAGERGGGGTQYF

size: NA
J: TRBJ2-7
D: TRBD2
V: TRBV20-1
DNA: TGCAGTGCTAGAAAGGCTAGCGGGAGTTTGGTCGAGCAGTACTTC
CDR3: CSARKASGSLVEQYF

size: once
J: TRBJ2-7
D: TRBD2
V: TRBV2
DNA: TGTGCCAGCAGTGACGCCCGCGGGAGAAACTACGAGCAGTACTTC
CDR3: CASSDARGRNYEQYF

size: once
J: TRBJ2-5
D: NA
V: TRBV30
DNA: TGTGCCTGGAGTGTACAACAGATCGAGACCCAGTACTTC
CDR3: CAWSVQQIETQYF

size: NA
J: TRBJ2-2
D: NA
V: TRBV6-6
DNA: TGTGCCAGCAGTTACGTGTACACCGGGGAGCTGTTTTTT
CDR3: CASSYVYTGELFF

size: NA
J: TRBJ2-5
D: TRBD2
V: TRBV4-2
DNA: TGTGCCAGCAGCCCCAGTGGGACCGGGGGGCAAGAGACCCAGTACTTC
CDR3: CASSPSGTGGQETQYF

size: few
J: TRBJ1-1
D: NA
V: TRBV23-1
DNA: TGCGCCAGCAGCCCGGGGGCCTACACTGAAGCTTTCTTT
CDR3: CASSPGAYTEAFF

size: NA
J: TRBJ1-2
D: TRBD1
V: TRBV15
DNA: TGTGCCACCAGCAGAGGGAGGACAGGGGGGAGAGGCTACACCTTC
CDR3: CATSRGRTGGRGYTF

size: NA
J: TRBJ2-7
D: TRBD1
V: TRBV6-1
DNA: TGTGCCAGCAGTCGAGTCGGGACAGGGCACTACGAGCAGTACTTC
CDR3: CASSRVGTGHYEQYF

size: NA
J: TRBJ1-1
D: TRBD1
V: TRBV20-1
DNA: TGCAGTGCACCGCGGGACAGATTCACTGAAGCTTTCTTT
CDR3: CSAPRDRFTEAFF

size: NA
J: TRBJ1-1
D: NA
V: TRBV4-1
DNA: TGCGCCAGCAGCCAAGATGAAGGACAGTCCGATGCTTTCTTT
CDR3: CASSQDEGQSDAFF

size: NA
J: TRBJ2-5
D: NA
V: TRBV3-1
DNA: TGTGCCAGCAGTCGACTGCAGGGAGGAGAGACCCAGTACTTC
CDR3: CASSRLQGGETQYF

size: NA
J: TRBJ2-3
D: NA
V: TRBV9
DNA: TGTGCCAGCAGCGTAGCCCAAGTTGGAGGCACAGATACGCAGTATTTT
CDR3: CASSVAQVGGTDTQYF

size: once
J: TRBJ2-3
D: TRBD2
V: TRBV9
DNA: TGTGCCAGCAGCCCCAGGCCGGGACTAGCGGACACAGATACGCAGTATTTT
CDR3: CASSPRPGLADTDTQYF

size: NA
J: TRBJ2-7
D: NA
V: TRBV20-1
DNA: TGCAGTGCTAGACGGTTTGAGTTTGTCTACGAGCAGTACTTC
CDR3: CSARRFEFVYEQYF

size: NA
J: TRBJ2-2
D: NA
V: TRBV20-1
DNA: TGCAGTGCCCCCGAGAACACCGGGGAGCTGTTTTTT
CDR3: CSAPENTGELFF

size: few
J: TRBJ2-2
D: TRBD2
V: TRBV20-1
DNA: TGCAGTGCCCTGCGGAGCGGGAGTACCGGGGAGCTGTTTTTT
CDR3: CSALRSGSTGELFF

size: NA
J: TRBJ2-7
D: NA
V: TRBV12-3/TRBV12-4
DNA: TGTGCCAGCAGTTTAGAGGGGGTCGCCTACGAGCAGTACTTC
CDR3: CASSLEGVAYEQYF

size: once
J: TRBJ2-3
D: NA
V: TRBV20-1
DNA: TGCAGTGCTAGAGATCGGGACACTTCATACACAGATACGCAGTATTTT
CDR3: CSARDRDTSYTDTQYF

size: NA
J: TRBJ1-2
D: NA
V: TRBV20-1
DNA: TGCAGTGCCCGGACTGACGATGGCTACACCTTC
CDR3: CSARTDDGYTF